The 25 T cell receptor beta chains listed next were all sequenced from one sample in a study of identical twins. TCRdb fed the 5' RACE reads into MiXCR, producing one record per CDR3 protein. The sample records some 560,000 distinct CDR3 sequences, more than 9% being singletons. The same data also contributed to another study, on yellow fever vaccine responses in identical twins.

Sequencing input: PBMCs. The receptors come from a woman in her late teens or twenties in good health.

The genes are TRBV25-1 and TRBJ1-6; possible D gene TRBD1, 6 bases. The germline V and J ends were trimmed by 0 bases and 7 bases, with 13 bases remaining between them. Germline values: CDR1 MGHDK, CDR2 SYGVNS. The CDR3 is made up of 16 amino acids. The CDR3 region has the DNA TGTGCCAGCAGTGAATATATTGGGGGGCCCAATTCACCCCTCCACTTT. This translates into CASSEYIGGPNSPLHF.

Ten or more counts support this clonotype. The V gene is TRBV6-1, the J gene TRBJ2-1; D possibly corresponds to TRBD1 (6 bases). Germline V gives CDR1 MNHNS, CDR2 SASEGT. The V gene lost 7 bases and the J gene lost 6 bases, with 13 bases spanning the gap. CDR3 length equals 13 residues. The CDR3, as DNA: TGTGCCAGCACTGAGGGCAGGGGCAATGAGCAGTTCTTC. Its protein product is CASTEGRGNEQFF.

This clonotype was detected only a few times. The CDR3 DNA sequence: TGTGCCAGCAGTGAGCCGACAGGGTCTTACGAGCAGTACTTC. Its translation is CASSEPTGSYEQYF. V usage is TRBV6-1 and J usage is TRBJ2-7; TRBD1 agrees at 7 bases. V lost 3 bases, J lost 4 bases, and 6 bases stayed unmatched. The CDR3 sequence is 14 residues long. CDR1 and CDR2 (germline): MNHNS, SASEGT.

The chain has TRBV5-6 and TRBJ2-7, with unresolved D. The CDR3 length is 13 residues. Germline V gene lookup returns CDR1 SGHDT and CDR2 YYEEEE. Trimming took 2 bases from V and 2 from J, leaving 8 bases between them. The CDR3 reads CASSFEIPYEQYF. In DNA form, the CDR3 reads TGTGCCAGCAGCTTCGAGATTCCCTACGAGCAGTACTTC.

V gene TRBV5-1 combines with J gene TRBJ2-2; D uncertain. Germline V CDR1 and CDR2: SGHRS, YFSETQ. The CDR3 consists of 13 residues. V was cut by 0 bases and J by 7 bases, with 7 bases left in between. The CDR3 reads CASSLASNGELFF. The CDR3 bases are TGCGCCAGCAGCTTGGCCTCCAACGGGGAGCTGTTTTTT.

The chain employs TRBV30 and TRBJ2-2; TRBD1 might be the D (5 bases). The CDR3 length is 15 residues. Germline V lookup: CDR1 GTSNPN, CDR2 SVGIG (reference sequence). Trimming removed 0 bases from V and 5 bases from J, with 13 bases in between. CDR3 sequence reads: CAWSVRRGPTGELFF. CDR3 DNA sequence: TGTGCCTGGAGTGTACGTAGGGGCCCTACCGGGGAGCTGTTTTTT.

This clonotype occurred a few times. The rearrangement links TRBV5-6 to TRBJ1-6, with TRBD1 matching over 8 bases. Unmatched junction bases numbered 8, after V lost 0 bases and J lost 9 bases. The germline V gene has CDR1 SGHDT and CDR2 YYEEEE. The CDR3 has 16 amino acids. CDR3 coding DNA: TGTGCCAGCAGCTTGGAAGGGGACAGGAGGTTTTCACCCCTCCACTTT. Translation: CASSLEGDRRFSPLHF.

This clonotype occurred many times. CDR3 nucleotide sequence: TGCAGCGTTGAAGCCGGGGGGACCGGGGAGCTGTTTTTT. It encodes CSVEAGGTGELFF. The V call is TRBV29-1, the J call TRBJ2-2; 7 bases are shared with TRBD2. This CDR3 spans 13 amino acids. With V trimmed by 1 base and J by 5 bases, 1 base remained unmatched. From germline, CDR1 is SQVTM and CDR2 ANQGSEA.

This clonotype occurred a few times. The chain links TRBV4-3 to TRBJ2-7, with 7 positions matching TRBD2. V dropped 2 bases and J dropped 4; count of bases not matched to a gene: 8. The germline CDR1 and CDR2 sequences are LGHNA and YSLEER. The length of the CDR3 is 15 residues. This chain's CDR3 is CASSQSLASNYEQYF. The CDR3 DNA is TGCGCCAGCAGCCAATCACTAGCGAGTAATTACGAGCAGTACTTC.

This clonotype has a count of ten or more. The chain employs TRBV27 and TRBJ1-3; D call uncertain. With 2 bases removed from V and 3 bases from J, the gap between germline ends came to 5 bases. CDR1 is MNHEY and CDR2 is SMNVEV in the germline V gene (reference sequence). The CDR3 sequence is 13 residues long. The CDR3 coding sequence is TGTGCCAGCAGTTTAAACGGTGGAAACACCATATATTTT. This gives the protein CASSLNGGNTIYF.

This clonotype was observed a handful of times. CDR3 nucleotide sequence: TGTGCCAGCAGCCCAGGGGTCAGCTACACAGATACGCAGTATTTT. The encoded protein is CASSPGVSYTDTQYF. This rearrangement joins TRBV7-2 to TRBJ2-3; D might be TRBD1 (6 bases). The CDR3 length is 15 residues. Per germline, CDR1 SGHTA and CDR2 FQGNSA. V was trimmed by 5 bases and J by 2 bases, leaving 14 bases between them.

This clonotype was observed a handful of times. This chain joins TRBV7-8 and TRBJ2-2, with D possibly being TRBD1 (6 bases). CDR1 SGHVS and CDR2 FQNEAQ come from the germline V gene. This CDR3 comprises 18 residues. The V end lost 1 base, the J end lost 3 bases, and 18 bases lay between the germline ends. The CDR3 DNA sequence: TGTGCCAGCAGCTTAGTCGGGACACCCTTCCCCCACACCGGGGAGCTGTTTTTT. Protein: CASSLVGTPFPHTGELFF.

V gene TRBV5-1 combines with J gene TRBJ2-3, with 10 bases matching TRBD2. Germline V gene sequence: CDR1 SGHRS, CDR2 YFSETQ. The CDR3 has 16 residues. Trimming removed 0 bases from V and 2 bases from J; junction bases left unmatched: 3. Here the CDR3 reads CASSLVTSGFTDTQYF. In nucleotides, the CDR3 is TGCGCCAGCAGCTTGGTGACTAGCGGGTTCACAGATACGCAGTATTTT.

This chain joins TRBV10-1 and TRBJ2-2; D unresolved. Germline CDR1 is WNHNN and CDR2 is SYGVQD (reference sequence). The V end was cut by 2 bases, the J end by 2 bases, with 6 bases between. The CDR3 covers 14 residues. In nucleotides, the CDR3 is TGCGCCAGCAGTGAGGGAATTAACACCGGGGAGCTGTTTTTT. It yields the protein CASSEGINTGELFF.

This clonotype was counted only a few times. J is TRBJ2-3 and V is TRBV20-1, with D perhaps assigned TRBD1 or TRBD2 (5 bases each). The CDR3 is 12 residues long. CDR1 DFQATT and CDR2 SNEGSKA come from the germline V gene (reference sequence). V lost 6 bases, J lost 2 bases, and 9 bases lay in between. In DNA, the CDR3 is TGCAGTGCAATCGGGACCACAGATACGCAGTATTTT. Protein product: CSAIGTTDTQYF.

This clonotype was seen at least ten times. This chain joins TRBV20-1 and TRBJ2-3; TRBD1 is a possible D gene (5 bases). Deletions cut 2 bases from V and 4 bases from J, with 13 bases between. CDR3 length equals 14 residues. Germline lookup yields CDR1 DFQATT and CDR2 SNEGSKA (reference sequence). The CDR3 sequence is CSARRTQSADTQYF. The CDR3 bases are TGCAGTGCTAGACGGACACAATCGGCAGATACGCAGTATTTT.

The chain is built from TRBV2 and TRBJ2-1; D is possibly TRBD2 (6 bases). Germline CDR1 reads SNHLY; CDR2 reads FYNNEI. Trimming pared 7 bases from V and 6 bases from J, leaving 16 bases between. The CDR3 runs to 14 residues. CDR3: CASNKEGTGNEQFF. DNA for the CDR3: TGTGCCAGCAACAAGGAGGGTACGGGCAATGAGCAGTTCTTC.

This clonotype was detected a few times. CDR3 coding DNA: TGCGCCAGCAGCTCCATAGCGGGAGGGCCCCCAGATACGCAGTATTTT. Its protein product is CASSSIAGGPPDTQYF. The V call is TRBV5-1, the J call TRBJ2-3; 11 bases are a match to TRBD2. CDR1 is SGHRS, CDR2 YFSETQ, per germline. The V gene end was trimmed by 3 bases and the J gene end by 4 bases; junction bases not matched to a gene: 7. The CDR3 is made up of 16 amino acids. The entire variable domain, with the rest obtained from reference TRBV5-1 and TRBJ2-3, is as follows: KAGVTQTPRYLIKTRGQQVTLSCSPISGHRSVSWYQQTPGQGLQFLFEYFSETQRNKGNFPGRFSGRQFSNSRSEMNVSTLELGDSALYLCASSSIAGGPPDTQYFGPGTRLTVL.

This chain uses TRBV11-3 with TRBJ2-7; D may be TRBD2 (6 bases). CDR3 length: 14 amino acids. The germline V gene encodes CDR1 SGHNT and CDR2 YENEEA. The V end lost 10 bases, the J end lost 2 bases, and 18 bases lay between the germline ends. DNA for the CDR3: TGTGCCATCCCGCCCGGGGGACCAACCTACGAGCAGTACTTC. It codes for CAIPPGGPTYEQYF.

This clonotype was observed a handful of times. The chain is built from TRBV28 and TRBJ2-7, with 7 nucleotides matching TRBD1. The length of the CDR3 is 15 residues. V dropped 6 bases and J dropped 0; count of bases not matched to a gene: 8. Germline CDR1 MDHEN, CDR2 SYDVKM. CDR3 nucleotide sequence: TGTGCCAGCAGCTATTTGACAGGGAGCTCCTACGAGCAGTACTTC. Its translation: CASSYLTGSSYEQYF.

This clonotype was counted only a few times. The chain combines TRBV2 with TRBJ2-3, with TRBD1 as a possible D gene (5 bases). CDR3 size: 13 residues. The V and J ends lost 7 bases and 6 bases respectively, with 14 bases between them. Germline V CDR1 and CDR2: SNHLY, FYNNEI. CDR3 DNA: TGTGCCAGCATCCGGCAGGGAACCGATACGCAGTATTTT. This encodes CASIRQGTDTQYF.

The rearrangement joins TRBV12-3 or TRBV12-4 to TRBJ2-5, with D perhaps matching TRBD2 (7 bases). V lost 7 bases, J lost 5 bases, and 14 bases lay in between. The CDR3 runs 13 residues. CDR3 bases: TGTGCCAGCAAGAGGGGGGGACCGGAGACCCAGTACTTC. Encoded protein: CASKRGGPETQYF.

At least ten counts were recorded for this clonotype. The chain links TRBV28 to TRBJ2-7, with D possibly being TRBD2 (6 bases). The CDR3 covers 12 residues. CDR1 is MDHEN and CDR2 is SYDVKM in the germline V gene. Trimming pared 6 bases from V and 6 bases from J, leaving 12 bases between. The CDR3 here is CASRRTSSEQYF. The CDR3, as DNA: TGTGCCAGCAGGCGAACTAGCTCCGAGCAGTACTTC.

This clonotype was seen a handful of times. V and J are TRBV5-6 and TRBJ1-1; D not certain. The length of the CDR3 is 14 residues. Trimming stripped 1 base from V and 7 bases from J, with 14 bases between. Per the germline V gene, CDR1 is SGHDT and CDR2 is YYEEEE. CDR3 bases: TGTGCCAGCAGCTTGACAGAACCCCTAGTTGAAGCTTTCTTT. Amino acid sequence: CASSLTEPLVEAFF. Variable domain in full (rest from reference TRBV5-6 and TRBJ1-1): DAGVTQSPTHLIKTRGQQVTLRCSPKSGHDTVSWYQQALGQGPQFIFQYYEEEERQRGNFPDRFSGHQFPNYSSELNVNALLLGDSALYLCASSLTEPLVEAFFGQGTRLTVV.

At least ten counts were recorded for this clonotype. The V call is TRBV4-3, the J call TRBJ2-7; D is unresolved. The V end lost 0 bases, the J end lost 5 bases, and 8 bases lay between the germline ends. This CDR3 has 13 residues. Germline V lookup: CDR1 LGHNA, CDR2 YSLEER. The DNA for the CDR3 is TGCGCCAGCAGCCAAGAAATGACCAACGAGCAGTACTTC. Protein product: CASSQEMTNEQYF.